This T cell receptor beta chain is drawn from a study of cytomegalovirus exposure and HLA in healthy donors. At the level of the study: Early released data comprised some 91 million unique TCRs from HLA-typed donors.

PCR used 60 Vbeta primers and 13 Jbeta primers. TCRdb's copy holds only in-frame clones and misses some; the assay was immunoSEQ multiplex PCR. The sample carries roughly 140,000 clones, around 9.6% recorded once. This clone appeared a few times. This CDR3 spans 19 amino acids. Germline CDR1 reads SGHRS; CDR2 reads YFSETQ. Trimming cost V 4 bases and J 6 bases; bases outside gene matches: 16. This receptor was identified in a male donor in good health and CMV-seronegative. The J gene is TRBJ1-4, the V gene TRBV5-1; TRBD1 matches at 12 bases. Sequencing was carried out using PBMCs. Written as DNA, the CDR3 is TGCGCCAGCAGCCTGGGGGACAGGGGGCGAGGGAGCCCCTATGAAAAACTGTTTTTT. It translates to CASSLGDRGRGSPYEKLFF.